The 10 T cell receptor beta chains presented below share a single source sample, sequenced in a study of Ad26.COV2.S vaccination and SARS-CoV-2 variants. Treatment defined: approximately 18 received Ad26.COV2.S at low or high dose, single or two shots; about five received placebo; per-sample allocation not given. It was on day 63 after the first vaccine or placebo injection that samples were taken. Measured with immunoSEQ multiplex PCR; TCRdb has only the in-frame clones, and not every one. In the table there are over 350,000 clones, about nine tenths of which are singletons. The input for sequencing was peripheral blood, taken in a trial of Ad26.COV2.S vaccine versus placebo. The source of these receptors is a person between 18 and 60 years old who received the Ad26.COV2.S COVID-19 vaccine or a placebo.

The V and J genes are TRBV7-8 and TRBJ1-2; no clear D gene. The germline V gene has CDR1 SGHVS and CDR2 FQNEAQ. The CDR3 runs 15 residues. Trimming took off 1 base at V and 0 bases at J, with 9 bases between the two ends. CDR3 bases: TGTGCCAGCAGCTTAGTGACCGAACCTAACTATGGCTACACCTTC. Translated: CASSLVTEPNYGYTF.

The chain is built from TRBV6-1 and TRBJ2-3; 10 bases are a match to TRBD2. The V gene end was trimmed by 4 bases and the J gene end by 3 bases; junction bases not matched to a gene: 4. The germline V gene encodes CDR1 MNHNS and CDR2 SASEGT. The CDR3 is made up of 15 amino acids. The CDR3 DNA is TGTGCCAGCAGTGGAGCTAGCGGGGGTACAGATACGCAGTATTTT. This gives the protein CASSGASGGTDTQYF.

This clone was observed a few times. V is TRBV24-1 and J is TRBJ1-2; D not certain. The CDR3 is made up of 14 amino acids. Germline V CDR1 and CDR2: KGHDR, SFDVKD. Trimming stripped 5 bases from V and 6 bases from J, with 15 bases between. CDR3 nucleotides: TGTGCCACCAGTGTCGCAGGAGAAACTCATGGCTACACCTTC. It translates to CATSVAGETHGYTF.

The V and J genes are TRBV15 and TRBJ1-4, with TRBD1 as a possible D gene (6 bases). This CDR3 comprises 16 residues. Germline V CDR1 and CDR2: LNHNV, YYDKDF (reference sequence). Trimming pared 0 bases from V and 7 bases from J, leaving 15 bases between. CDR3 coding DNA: TGTGCCACCAGCAGAGACCCCGGCAGGGGCGGTGAAAAACTGTTTTTT. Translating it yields CATSRDPGRGGEKLFF.

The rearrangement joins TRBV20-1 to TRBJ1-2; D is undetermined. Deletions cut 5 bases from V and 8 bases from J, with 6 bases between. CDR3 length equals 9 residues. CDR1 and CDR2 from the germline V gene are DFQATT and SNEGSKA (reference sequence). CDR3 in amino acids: CSAGRGYTF. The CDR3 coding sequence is TGCAGTGCTGGGAGAGGCTACACCTTC.

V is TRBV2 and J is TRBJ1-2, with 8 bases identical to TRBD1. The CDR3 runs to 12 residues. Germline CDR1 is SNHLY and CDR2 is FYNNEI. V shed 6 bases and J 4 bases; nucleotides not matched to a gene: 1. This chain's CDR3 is CASRDRVYGYTF. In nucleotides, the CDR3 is TGTGCCAGCAGGGACAGGGTCTATGGCTACACCTTC.

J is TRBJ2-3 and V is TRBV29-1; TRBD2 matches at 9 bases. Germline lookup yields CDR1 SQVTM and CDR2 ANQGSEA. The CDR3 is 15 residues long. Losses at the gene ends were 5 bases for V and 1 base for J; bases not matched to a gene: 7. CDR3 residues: CSVHRTSAGTDTQYF. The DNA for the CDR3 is TGCAGCGTTCACAGGACTAGCGCCGGCACAGATACGCAGTATTTT.

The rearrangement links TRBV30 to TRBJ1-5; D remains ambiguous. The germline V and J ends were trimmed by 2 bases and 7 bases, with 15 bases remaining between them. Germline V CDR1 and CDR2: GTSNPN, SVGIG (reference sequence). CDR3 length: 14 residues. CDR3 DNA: TGTGCCTGGAGTCACCTTAGGGAGCGACAGCCCCAGCATTTT. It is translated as CAWSHLRERQPQHF.

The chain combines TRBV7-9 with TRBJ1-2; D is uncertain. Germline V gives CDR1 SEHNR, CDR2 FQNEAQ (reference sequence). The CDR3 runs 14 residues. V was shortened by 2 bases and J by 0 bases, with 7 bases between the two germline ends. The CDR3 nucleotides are TGTGCCAGCAGCTTATCTGCATCTAACTATGGCTACACCTTC. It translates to CASSLSASNYGYTF.

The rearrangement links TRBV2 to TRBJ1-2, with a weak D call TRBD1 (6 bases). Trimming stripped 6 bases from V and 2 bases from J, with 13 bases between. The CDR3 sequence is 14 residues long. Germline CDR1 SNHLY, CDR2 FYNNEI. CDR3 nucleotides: TGTGCCAGCAGACGAACTCAGGGGAACTATGGCTACACCTTC. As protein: CASRRTQGNYGYTF.